The 3 T cell receptor beta chains in this list originate from one sample, sequenced in a study of blood T cell repertoires in COVID-19. Repertoires were generated with immunoSEQ multiplex PCR, while TCRdb's copy carries only in-frame clones and drops some. The data contain more than 100,000 clones, 79% of them singletons. Sequencing input: peripheral blood. All receptors derive from an elderly woman with acute or convalescent COVID-19.

The V gene is TRBV28, the J gene TRBJ1-4, with D possibly TRBD1 on 6 matching bases. Germline V gene sequence: CDR1 MDHEN, CDR2 SYDVKM. This CDR3 region has 15 residues. Trimming took 2 bases from V and 7 from J, leaving 14 bases between them. The CDR3 coding sequence is TGTGCCAGCAGTTTAACCCCAGGGGTCGGTGAAAAACTGTTTTTT. The encoded protein is CASSLTPGVGEKLFF.

J is TRBJ2-4 and V is TRBV28; possible D gene TRBD1, 6 bases. Germline V lookup: CDR1 MDHEN, CDR2 SYDVKM. V was pared by 6 bases and J by 1 base, with 19 bases between. This CDR3 has 17 residues. The CDR3 is CASSPSTGPRAKNIQYF. CDR3 nucleotide sequence: TGTGCCAGCAGCCCATCGACAGGTCCCCGGGCCAAAAACATTCAGTACTTC.

This chain uses TRBV9 with TRBJ2-7, with 7 bases lining up with TRBD2. V lost 4 bases and J lost 3; bases outside the gene matches: 13. This CDR3 is 16 amino acids long. The germline V gene has CDR1 SGDLS and CDR2 YYNGEE. The CDR3 DNA follows: TGTGCCAGCAGCCCGGCTGTGGCGGGAGTTTTCTACGAGCAGTACTTC. Amino acid sequence: CASSPAVAGVFYEQYF.